This note documents a single T cell receptor (beta chain) sequence. What it binds is not known. This sample was taken from a study of OX40 agonist ivuxolimab in advanced cancers. On the study more broadly: Each dose-escalation patient presented with hepatocellular carcinoma, melanoma, renal cell or head and neck cancer. Two cutaneous melanoma patients and one hepatocellular carcinoma patient, three in all, had partial responses.

CDR1 GTSNPN and CDR2 SVGIG come from the germline V gene (reference sequence). Trimming removed 1 base at V and 1 base at J, with 11 bases between. The CDR3 consists of 15 residues. Study findings and constraints: Relative to CD4+ cells, CD8+ T cells on average had more expanded clones.

Profiling relied on immunoSEQ multiplex PCR, and the TCRdb table lists in-frame clones only, not all of them. The repertoire holds 70,000 or so clones, with 75% to 90% as singletons. This sequence joins TRBV30 and TRBJ2-1; D gene uncertain. This TCR was sampled from an adult with an advanced solid tumor such as melanoma, head and neck, liver or kidney cancer. This specimen consisted of CD4+ or CD8+ T cells sorted from blood, obtained in a trial of the OX40 agonist ivuxolimab. CDR3 in amino acids: CAWSGLGESYNEQFF. CDR3 DNA sequence: TGTGCCTGGAGTGGTCTTGGGGAATCCTACAATGAGCAGTTCTTC.